Below, one T cell receptor (beta chain) is given with its context. 13 Jbeta primers and 60 Vbeta primers were used for the PCR. The table came from immunoSEQ multiplex PCR; TCRdb's copy has only in-frame clones and leaves some out. The top ten clones hold approximately 2% of a sample with 150,000 to 200,000 clones, approximately 75% of them seen once. V shed 4 bases, J shed 5 bases, and the junction held 8 bases outside the gene matches. Germline V gene lookup returns CDR1 SEHNR and CDR2 FQNEAQ (reference sequence). CDR3 length equals 15 residues. This record comes from a study of cytomegalovirus exposure and HLA in healthy donors.

Input material: PBMCs. The receptor comes from a woman between 18 and 29 years old in good health and CMV-seronegative. The chain recombines TRBV7-9 with TRBJ2-5; 9 nucleotides align to TRBD1. CDR3 DNA sequence: TGTGCCAGCAGCTCCTGGGACAGGGCGGCGGAGACCCAGTACTTC. Translating gives CASSSWDRAAETQYF. Using reference TRBV7-9 and TRBJ2-5 for the parts outside the CDR3, the full variable domain is DTGVSQNPRHKITKRGQNVTFRCDPISEHNRLYWYRQTLGQGPEFLTYFQNEAQLEKSRLLSDRFSAERPKGSFSTLEIQRTEQGDSAMYLCASSSWDRAAETQYFGPGTRLLVL.